The T cell receptor (beta chain) under discussion was sequenced for a study of regulatory T cells in long-lasting Graves disease. With iRepertoire HTBI primers and Arm-PCR of CDR3 regions, TCR beta libraries were built. TCRdb passed the multiplex PCR reads through MiXCR, listing each CDR3 protein once. The sample contains roughly 430,000 distinct CDR3 sequences, over 15% of which appear only once. This clonotype has a count of ten or more. Its target is unknown. Notes on the study in general: Results may be inaccurate due to the small sample size.

CDR3 length: 16 amino acids. After removal of 6 bases from V and 8 bases from J, the junction contained 13 bases not matched to a gene. Germline V gene data show CDR1 as MNHEY and CDR2 as SVGEGT. Time point of the sample: newly diagnosed GD, antithyroid drugs for less than 3 months. The TCR library was prepared using RNA isolated from PBMCs. The sample also formed part of further work on T cells in Graves' hyperthyroidism and ophthalmopathy. This second study says: Most thyroid-expanded clonotypes above 0.001 were also found in blood.

The chain joins TRBV6-2 or TRBV6-3 to TRBJ2-1; 10 bases are shared with TRBD2. Material: peripheral blood mononuclear cells (PBMCs), obtained at new diagnosis, from a patient treated with antithyroid drugs. The receptor comes from a young woman with Graves disease. CDR3 sequence reads: CASRGSSGRVWDEQFF. The CDR3 DNA follows: TGTGCCAGCAGGGGGTCGAGCGGGAGGGTGTGGGATGAGCAGTTCTTC.